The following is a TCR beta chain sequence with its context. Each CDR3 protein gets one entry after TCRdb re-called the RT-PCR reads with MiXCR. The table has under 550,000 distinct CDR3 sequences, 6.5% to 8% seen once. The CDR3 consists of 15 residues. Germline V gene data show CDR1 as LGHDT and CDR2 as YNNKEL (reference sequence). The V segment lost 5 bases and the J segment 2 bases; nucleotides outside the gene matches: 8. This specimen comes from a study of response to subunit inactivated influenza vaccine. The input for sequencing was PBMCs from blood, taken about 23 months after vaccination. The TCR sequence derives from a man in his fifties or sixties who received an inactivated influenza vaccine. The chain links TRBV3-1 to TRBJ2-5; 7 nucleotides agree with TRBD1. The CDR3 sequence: CASSSGQLRQETQYF. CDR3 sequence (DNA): TGTGCCAGCAGCTCGGGACAGTTGAGGCAAGAGACCCAGTACTTC.